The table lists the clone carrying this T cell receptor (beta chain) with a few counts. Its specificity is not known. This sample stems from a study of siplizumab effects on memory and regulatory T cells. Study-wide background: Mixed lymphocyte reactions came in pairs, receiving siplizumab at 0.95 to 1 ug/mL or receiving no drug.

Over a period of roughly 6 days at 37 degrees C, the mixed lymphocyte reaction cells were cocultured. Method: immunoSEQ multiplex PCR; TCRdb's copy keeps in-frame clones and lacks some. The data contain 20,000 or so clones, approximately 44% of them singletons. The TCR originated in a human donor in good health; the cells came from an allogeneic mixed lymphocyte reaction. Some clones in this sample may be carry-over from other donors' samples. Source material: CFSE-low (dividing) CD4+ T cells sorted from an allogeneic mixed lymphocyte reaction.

CDR3 protein: CSVSGQATDTQYF. The CDR3 DNA reads TGCAGCGTTTCGGGACAGGCCACAGATACGCAGTATTTT. This chain joins TRBV29-1 and TRBJ2-3; TRBD1 matches 8 bases. CDR1 and CDR2 from the germline V gene are SQVTM and ANQGSEA. CDR3 length equals 13 residues. V shed 5 bases and J 2 bases; nucleotides not matched to a gene: 3.